The 29 T cell receptor beta chains given below trace back to one sample, sequenced in a study of blood T cell repertoires in COVID-19. TCRdb's table, derived via immunoSEQ multiplex PCR, lists solely in-frame clones and lacks some. The table shows 150,000 to 200,000 clones, with about three quarters occurring only once. Specimen: peripheral blood. Source of these receptors: a woman of 80 years or more with COVID-19, enrolled during active disease.

The CDR3 DNA is TGTGCCAGCAGGGGCCGGCCGGGGGGTTACAATGAGCAGTTCTTC. Protein product: CASRGRPGGYNEQFF. The J gene is TRBJ2-1, the V gene TRBV3-1 (or the pseudogene TRBV3-2); 7 nucleotides agree with TRBD2. V lost 6 bases to trimming and J lost 4 bases; unmatched junction nucleotides: 9. CDR1 and CDR2 (germline): LGHDT, YNNKEL (reference sequence). The CDR3 has 15 amino acids.

The chain recombines TRBV11-3 with TRBJ2-3, with 7 bases matching TRBD2. Germline values: CDR1 SGHNT, CDR2 YENEEA. CDR3 size: 14 residues. Trimming took 3 bases from V and 3 from J; bases not matched to a gene: 3. The CDR3 is CASSLGGRTDTQYF. The CDR3 coding sequence is TGTGCCAGCAGCTTGGGCGGGAGAACAGATACGCAGTATTTT.

The chain has TRBV7-6 and TRBJ1-1; 7 nucleotides align to TRBD1. Germline lookup yields CDR1 SGHVS and CDR2 FNYEAQ. CDR3 length: 11 residues. V was clipped by 3 bases and J by 8 bases; unmatched bases: 0. CDR3 loop: CASSLTGEAFF. The CDR3 DNA sequence: TGTGCCAGCAGCTTGACAGGGGAAGCTTTCTTT.

The chain uses TRBV10-3 and TRBJ1-6; no clear D gene. V was cut by 0 bases and J by 2 bases, with 11 bases left in between. CDR1 is ENHRY, CDR2 SYGVKD, per germline. The CDR3 is 17 residues long. For the CDR3, the DNA is TGTGCCATCAGTGAGTCCTTTATCCAGACCTATAATTCACCCCTCCACTTT. Its translation is CAISESFIQTYNSPLHF.

This clone has more than one count but fewer than ten. J is TRBJ1-2 and V is TRBV27, with D maybe TRBD1 (6 bases). V was cut by 0 bases and J by 4 bases, with 18 bases left in between. The CDR3 runs 17 residues. From germline, CDR1 is MNHEY and CDR2 SMNVEV (reference sequence). The DNA of the CDR3 is TGTGCCAGCAGTTTATCCTACTTCATACAGGGATCCTATGGCTACACCTTC. Its protein is CASSLSYFIQGSYGYTF.

The V and J genes are TRBV6-5 and TRBJ1-3, with a possible D match to TRBD1 (5 bases). Germline CDR1 and CDR2: MNHEY and SVGAGI. Trimming stripped 4 bases from V and 3 bases from J, with 10 bases between. The CDR3 consists of 14 residues. CDR3 nucleotides: TGTGCCAGCAGTTTCAGACAGCTTGGAAACACCATATATTTT. Translating it yields CASSFRQLGNTIYF.

This clone was detected a few times. The chain uses TRBV18 and TRBJ1-1; D call uncertain. CDR3 length: 16 amino acids. The V end lost 3 bases, the J end lost 5 bases, and 19 bases lay between the germline ends. Germline V gene data show CDR1 as KGHSH and CDR2 as LQKENI. The CDR3 DNA reads TGTGCCAGCTCACCGATTAAGGAGGGTTATCGTACTGAAGCTTTCTTT. Translating it yields CASSPIKEGYRTEAFF.

This clone appeared once. The chain employs TRBV5-1 and TRBJ2-2; possible D gene TRBD2, 6 bases. Germline loops: CDR1 SGHRS, CDR2 YFSETQ. The CDR3 loop spans 17 amino acids. The ends were cut back, 0 bases at V and 3 bases at J, with 15 bases in the middle. The CDR3 protein is CASSLDPGGTYTGELFF. Here the CDR3 DNA reads TGCGCCAGCAGCTTGGACCCCGGCGGGACGTACACCGGGGAGCTGTTTTTT.

This clone has only one observation. The CDR3 region has the DNA TGTGCCAGCAGCTGGGTCCCTAGCGGCACAGATACGCAGTATTTT. Its protein product is CASSWVPSGTDTQYF. The chain has TRBV5-4 and TRBJ2-3; maybe TRBD2 (6 bases). Germline V gene lookup returns CDR1 SGHNT and CDR2 YYREEE (reference sequence). The CDR3 covers 15 residues. Trimming took off 3 bases at V and 1 base at J, with 12 bases between the two ends.

V and J are TRBV10-1 and TRBJ2-5; perhaps TRBD1 as D (6 bases). The CDR3 contains 17 residues. Deletions cut 6 bases from V and 5 bases from J, with 25 bases between. Germline CDR1 WNHNN, CDR2 SYGVQD (reference sequence). This CDR3 reads CASSDLRGTSRVETQYF. The CDR3 DNA reads TGCGCCAGCAGCGACCTCAGGGGAACCTCCAGAGTGGAGACCCAGTACTTC.

The chain employs TRBV11-2 and TRBJ2-7; possible D gene TRBD1, 5 bases. CDR3 size: 15 residues. V lost 7 bases to trimming and J lost 4 bases, with 20 bases between them. The germline gives CDR1 SGHAT, CDR2 FQNNGV. CDR3 region: CASTLSRAGWYEQYF. CDR3 sequence (DNA): TGTGCCAGCACCCTATCACGGGCAGGGTGGTACGAGCAGTACTTC.

V gene TRBV27 combines with J gene TRBJ2-1; 13 bases fit TRBD2. The germline V gene has CDR1 MNHEY and CDR2 SMNVEV (reference sequence). The CDR3 has 18 amino acids. V trimming: 6 bases; J trimming: 4 bases; junction bases outside the gene matches: 12. This chain's CDR3 is CASSPRTSGSTVYNEQFF. CDR3 in DNA: TGTGCCAGCAGCCCCAGGACTAGCGGGAGTACGGTTTACAATGAGCAGTTCTTC.

This clone showed up just once. The chain employs TRBV9 and TRBJ2-3, with TRBD1 identical over 7 bases. Germline values: CDR1 SGDLS, CDR2 YYNGEE. V lost 3 bases to trimming and J lost 0 bases; unmatched junction nucleotides: 10. The CDR3 covers 17 residues. CDR3 region: CASSGPGQTSSTDTQYF. The CDR3 region has the DNA TGTGCCAGCAGCGGGCCGGGACAGACTTCTAGCACAGATACGCAGTATTTT.

The CDR3 sequence: CASSPLGPGANVLTF. The DNA of the CDR3 is TGTGCCAGCAGCCCCCTGGGGCCTGGGGCCAACGTCCTGACTTTC. The genes are TRBV11-3 and TRBJ2-6, with D perhaps matching TRBD1 (5 bases). The V gene lost 5 bases and the J gene lost 2 bases, with 10 bases spanning the gap. The germline CDR1 and CDR2 sequences are SGHNT and YENEEA. This CDR3 has 15 amino acids.

This rearrangement joins TRBV11-2 to TRBJ1-2; D gene uncertain. Germline V gives CDR1 SGHAT, CDR2 FQNNGV. Trimming removed 2 bases at V and 2 bases at J, with 3 bases between. This CDR3 region has 12 residues. The chain's CDR3 is CASSLLNYGYTF. The CDR3, as DNA: TGTGCCAGCAGCTTATTAAACTATGGCTACACCTTC.

Concerning this clone: Other nucleotide sequences in the sample specify the same CDR3. The CDR3 reads CASSIGLSTEAFF. CDR3 bases: TGTGCCAGTAGTATAGGACTAAGCACTGAAGCTTTCTTT. This sequence joins TRBV19 and TRBJ1-1, with D uncertain. This CDR3 is 13 amino acids long. Germline CDR1 LNHDA, CDR2 SQIVND (reference sequence). V was pared by 1 base and J by 4 bases, with 7 bases between.

Note on this clone: At one of its ends the junction is not consistent with the germline gene, which may arise from a read error. This rearrangement joins TRBV25-1 to TRBJ2-6, with D perhaps TRBD2 (5 bases). The CDR3 loop spans 13 amino acids. Germline loops: CDR1 MGHDK, CDR2 SYGVNS. CDR3 in DNA: TGTGCGAGCAGCGGCTCTGGGGCCAACGTCCTGACTTTC. Residues: CASSGSGANVLTF.

The chain uses TRBV5-5 and TRBJ2-2; D is undetermined. With 4 bases removed from V and 3 bases from J, the gap between germline ends came to 16 bases. Germline values: CDR1 SGHKS, CDR2 YYEKEE (reference sequence). This CDR3 region has 16 residues. The CDR3: CASSHDSGGDTGELFF. In DNA form, the CDR3 reads TGTGCCAGCAGCCACGACTCCGGTGGCGACACCGGGGAGCTGTTTTTT. The variable domain in full, with the rest retrieved from reference TRBV5-5 and TRBJ2-2, is DAGVTQSPTHLIKTRGQQVTLRCSPISGHKSVSWYQQVLGQGPQFIFQYYEKEERGRGNFPDRFSARQFPNYSSELNVNALLLGDSALYLCASSHDSGGDTGELFFGEGSRLTVL.

This chain joins TRBV6-6 and TRBJ1-1, with D tentatively TRBD1 (6 bases). The CDR3 consists of 13 residues. Germline CDR1 is MNHNY and CDR2 is SVGAGI (reference sequence). V was clipped by 7 bases and J by 3 bases, with 12 bases between them. The DNA for the CDR3 is TGTGCCAGCAAATGGGGGCGGTACACTGAAGCTTTCTTT. As protein: CASKWGRYTEAFF.

The chain combines TRBV27 with TRBJ1-1; the D gene is possibly TRBD1 (6 bases). V gave up 3 bases and J gave up 1 base, with 15 bases separating them. CDR3 length: 16 amino acids. Germline V CDR1 and CDR2: MNHEY, SMNVEV (reference sequence). The CDR3 region has the DNA TGTGCCAGCAGTTTCGGGGGGCGCAAGCCGAACACTGAAGCTTTCTTT. This encodes CASSFGGRKPNTEAFF.

The J gene is TRBJ2-5, the V gene TRBV28, with 10 bases fitting TRBD1. V shed 1 base, J shed 4 bases, and the junction held 6 bases outside the gene matches. The V gene's germline CDR1 is MDHEN and CDR2 SYDVKM. The length of the CDR3 is 16 residues. CDR3: CASSLYPDRGRETQYF. As DNA, the CDR3 is TGTGCCAGCAGTTTATACCCCGACAGGGGGCGAGAGACCCAGTACTTC.

The J gene is TRBJ2-1, the V gene TRBV28; 9 bases are a match to TRBD2. In germline, CDR1 is MDHEN, CDR2 SYDVKM. This CDR3 spans 18 amino acids. Trimming at V came to 4 bases and at J to 0 bases, leaving 10 bases not matched to a gene. The DNA for the CDR3 is TGTGCCAGCAGTTCCGATCGACTAGCGGAAAGCTCCTACAATGAGCAGTTCTTC. Translation gives CASSSDRLAESSYNEQFF.

This clone occurred a few times. The V and J genes are TRBV5-1 and TRBJ2-1; 8 nucleotides agree with TRBD2. CDR3 length: 16 residues. Germline assignment: CDR1 SGHRS and CDR2 YFSETQ. The V gene end was trimmed by 1 base and the J gene end by 7 bases; junction bases not matched to a gene: 10. The CDR3 here is CASSLTRGGTVNEQFF. The CDR3, as DNA: TGCGCCAGCAGCTTGACCCGGGGGGGCACAGTTAATGAGCAGTTCTTC.

The rearrangement links TRBV27 to TRBJ1-2, with 7 nucleotides matching TRBD1. CDR1 MNHEY and CDR2 SMNVEV come from the germline V gene (reference sequence). With 4 bases clipped from V and 8 bases from J, the junction kept 10 bases outside the gene matches. The CDR3 sequence is 14 residues long. The CDR3 DNA sequence: TGTGCCAGCAGTTCATTAGACAGGGTAGGCGGCTACACCTTC. Amino acid sequence: CASSSLDRVGGYTF.

Remarks on this clone: The identical CDR3 is also encoded by other nucleotide sequences in the sample. This rearrangement joins TRBV5-1 to TRBJ2-2; no clear D. The CDR3 contains 14 residues. Germline V gives CDR1 SGHRS, CDR2 YFSETQ. The V and J ends lost 4 bases and 1 base respectively, with 8 bases between them. The CDR3 loop is CASSLDGNTGELFF. CDR3 nucleotide sequence: TGCGCCAGCAGCCTAGATGGGAACACCGGGGAGCTGTTTTTT.

The gene calls are TRBV5-1 and TRBJ2-1; 10 bases fit TRBD1. Unmatched junction bases numbered 0, after V lost 0 bases and J lost 3 bases. The CDR3 sequence is 15 residues long. CDR1 and CDR2 from the germline V gene are SGHRS and YFSETQ. The CDR3 sequence is CASSLGDRGYNEQFF. Written as DNA, the CDR3 is TGCGCCAGCAGCTTGGGGGACAGGGGCTACAATGAGCAGTTCTTC. The variable domain in full, completed from reference TRBV5-1 and TRBJ2-1, reads KAGVTQTPRYLIKTRGQQVTLSCSPISGHRSVSWYQQTPGQGLQFLFEYFSETQRNKGNFPGRFSGRQFSNSRSEMNVSTLELGDSALYLCASSLGDRGYNEQFFGPGTRLTVL.

The rearrangement joins TRBV7-2 to TRBJ1-2; 7 nucleotides match TRBD1. The CDR3 runs to 15 residues. The germline gives CDR1 SGHTA, CDR2 FQGNSA. After removal of 0 bases from V and 3 bases from J, the junction contained 4 bases not matched to a gene. CDR3 in amino acids: CASSLAGGSHYGYTF. The CDR3 DNA is TGTGCCAGCAGCTTAGCAGGGGGCTCGCACTATGGCTACACCTTC.

The chain recombines TRBV11-3 with TRBJ2-7; no firm D call. The CDR3 sequence is 14 residues long. Germline loops: CDR1 SGHNT, CDR2 YENEEA. V was trimmed by 10 bases and J by 4 bases, leaving 20 bases between them. The CDR3 nucleotides read TGTGCCATCCCGTCCACATTAATCGGGTACGAGCAGTACTTC. Translation: CAIPSTLIGYEQYF.

The V gene is TRBV19, the J gene TRBJ2-3; 12 bases are shared with TRBD2. J was trimmed by 4 bases and V by 4 bases; bases with no gene match: 6. CDR3 size: 16 residues. CDR1 and CDR2 (germline): LNHDA, SQIVND (reference sequence). The chain's CDR3 is CASSTGTSGFPDTQYF. CDR3 in DNA: TGTGCCAGTAGTACAGGGACTAGCGGGTTCCCAGATACGCAGTATTTT.